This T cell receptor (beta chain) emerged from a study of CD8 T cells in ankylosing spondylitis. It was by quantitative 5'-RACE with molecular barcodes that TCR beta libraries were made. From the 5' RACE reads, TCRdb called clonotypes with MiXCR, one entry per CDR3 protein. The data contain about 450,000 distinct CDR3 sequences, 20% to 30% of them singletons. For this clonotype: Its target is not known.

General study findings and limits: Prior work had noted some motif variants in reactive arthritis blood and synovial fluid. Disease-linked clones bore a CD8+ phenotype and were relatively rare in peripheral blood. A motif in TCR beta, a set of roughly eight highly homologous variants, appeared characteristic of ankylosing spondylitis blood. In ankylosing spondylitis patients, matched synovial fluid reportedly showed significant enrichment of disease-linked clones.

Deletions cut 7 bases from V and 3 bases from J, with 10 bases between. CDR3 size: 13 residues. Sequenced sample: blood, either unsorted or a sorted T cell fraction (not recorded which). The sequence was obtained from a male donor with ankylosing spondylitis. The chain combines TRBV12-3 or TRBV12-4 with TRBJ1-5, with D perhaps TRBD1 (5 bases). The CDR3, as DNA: TGTGCCAGCACTCAGGGTGACAATCAGCCCCAGCATTTT. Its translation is CASTQGDNQPQHF.